This TCR beta chain was sequenced during a study of T cells in Graves' hyperthyroidism and ophthalmopathy. Germline CDR1 reads SGHTA; CDR2 reads FQGTGA. After removal of 4 bases from V and 5 bases from J, the junction contained 10 bases not matched to a gene. The CDR3 loop spans 15 amino acids. Regions amplified from RNA transcripts were the TCR beta CDR3 regions. In the first-round RT-PCR of the TCR CDR3, the HTBI primer set was used. TCRdb redid the calling of the multiplex PCR reads with MiXCR, one entry per CDR3 protein. The profile covers fewer than 650,000 distinct CDR3 sequences, with approximately 15% appearing a single time and approximately 15% taken by the ten largest. This clonotype was observed many times.

The specimen was blood. The clonotype was recovered from a woman aged 40-49 years with Graves' hyperthyroidism. This chain links TRBV7-3 with TRBJ2-5, with 7 bases identical to TRBD1. CDR3 amino acids: CASSSTGTDVETQYF. The CDR3 DNA is TGTGCCAGCAGCTCCACCGGGACAGATGTCGAGACCCAGTACTTC.